This TCR beta chain was retrieved from a study of cytomegalovirus exposure and HLA in healthy donors. Study background: Of all 398 donors who were genotyped, roughly 83% belonged to the Caucasian-associated ancestry cluster. Findings of the study overall: In vitro testing confirmed a few CMV-associated chains as specific for CMV antigens. Later findings reportedly placed an Asian-associated ancestry cluster below the roughly 670-donor mean for N-insertions.

For this clone: Antigen: not known.

While unrecorded immune exposures were likely, the donors were nominally healthy when sampled. The germline gives CDR1 SGHTA, CDR2 FQGNSA. Trimming took off 4 bases at V and 4 bases at J, with 18 bases between the two ends. The CDR3 runs to 16 residues. The PCR was carried out with 60 Vbeta primers and 13 Jbeta primers. Some clones are missing from TCRdb's copy, which holds only in-frame ones; the method was immunoSEQ multiplex PCR. The specimen's table records roughly 120,000 clones. The sequence came from a man in his thirties or forties in good health and CMV-seronegative. This sequence joins TRBV7-2 and TRBJ2-3; maybe TRBD1 (5 bases). Sequenced sample: PBMCs. CDR3 DNA sequence: TGTGCCAGCAGCTCTAGGACACGGCAGGTCTCAGATACGCAGTATTTT. This encodes CASSSRTRQVSDTQYF.